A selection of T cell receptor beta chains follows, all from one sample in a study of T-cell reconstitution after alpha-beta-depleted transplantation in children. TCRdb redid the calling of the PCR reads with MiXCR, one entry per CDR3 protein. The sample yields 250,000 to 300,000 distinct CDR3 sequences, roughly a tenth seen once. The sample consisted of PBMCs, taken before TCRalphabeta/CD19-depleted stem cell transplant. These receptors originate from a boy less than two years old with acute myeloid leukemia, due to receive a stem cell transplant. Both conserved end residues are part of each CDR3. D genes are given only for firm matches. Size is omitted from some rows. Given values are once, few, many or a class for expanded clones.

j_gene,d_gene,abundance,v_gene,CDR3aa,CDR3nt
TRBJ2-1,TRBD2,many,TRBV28,CASSFPGTSLYNEQFF,TGTGCCAGCAGTTTCCCCGGGACTAGCCTCTACAATGAGCAGTTCTTC
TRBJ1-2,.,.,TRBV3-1,CASSQGPAHLYGYTF,TGTGCCAGCAGCCAGGGACCTGCCCATCTTTATGGCTACACCTTC
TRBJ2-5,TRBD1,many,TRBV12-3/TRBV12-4,CASSLVDRGRLETQYF,TGTGCCAGCAGTTTAGTGGACAGGGGGCGCCTCGAGACCCAGTACTTC
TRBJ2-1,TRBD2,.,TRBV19,CASSKVPTLLAGGYNEQFF,TGTGCCAGTAGTAAAGTTCCCACCTTACTAGCGGGAGGCTACAATGAGCAGTTCTTC
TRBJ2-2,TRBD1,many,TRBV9,CASSVAWDRDTGELFF,TGTGCCAGCAGCGTAGCTTGGGACAGGGATACCGGGGAGCTGTTTTTT
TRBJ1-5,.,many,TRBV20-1,CSVNGGNQPQHF,TGCAGTGTCAACGGGGGTAACCAGCCCCAGCATTTT
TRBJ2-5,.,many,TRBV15,CATSSGYRQETQYF,TGTGCCACCAGCAGTGGGTACCGCCAAGAGACCCAGTACTTC
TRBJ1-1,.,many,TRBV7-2,CASSLMVRNTEAFF,TGTGCCAGCAGCTTAATGGTTAGGAACACTGAAGCTTTCTTT
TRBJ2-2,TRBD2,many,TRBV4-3,CASSQALAGGTNTGELFF,TGCGCCAGCAGCCAAGCACTAGCGGGAGGAACGAACACCGGGGAGCTGTTTTTT
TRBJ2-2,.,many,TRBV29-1,CSVEGAGMGTGELFF,TGCAGCGTTGAAGGGGCCGGAATGGGAACCGGGGAGCTGTTTTTT
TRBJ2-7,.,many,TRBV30,CAWRGQAGGSYEQYF,TGTGCCTGGAGAGGACAGGCAGGAGGGAGCTACGAGCAGTACTTC
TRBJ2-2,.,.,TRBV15,CATSRDGYERAGELFF,TGTGCCACCAGCAGAGACGGATATGAAAGAGCCGGGGAGCTGTTTTTT
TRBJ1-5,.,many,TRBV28,CASSFERVYYQPQHF,TGTGCCAGCAGTTTCGAGAGGGTCTACTATCAGCCCCAGCATTTT
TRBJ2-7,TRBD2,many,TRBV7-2,CASSLDSGGYYEQYF,TGTGCCAGCAGCTTAGATAGCGGGGGGTACTACGAGCAGTACTTC
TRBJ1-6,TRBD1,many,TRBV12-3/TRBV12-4,CASSSWTGGNSPLHF,TGTGCCAGCAGTTCCTGGACAGGTGGGAATTCACCCCTCCACTTT
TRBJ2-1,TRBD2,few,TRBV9,CASSVAGGSANEQFF,TGTGCCAGCAGTGTAGCGGGAGGCTCGGCCAATGAGCAGTTCTTC
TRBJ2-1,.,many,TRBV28,CASRGTPYNEQFF,TGTGCCAGCCGAGGGACACCTTACAATGAGCAGTTCTTC
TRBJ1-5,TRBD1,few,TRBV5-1,CASSRETGGWNQPQHF,TGCGCCAGCAGCCGAGAAACAGGGGGCTGGAATCAGCCCCAGCATTTT
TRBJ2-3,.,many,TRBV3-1,CASSQLSRGNTQYF,TGTGCCAGCAGCCAACTTTCAAGAGGAAATACGCAGTATTTT
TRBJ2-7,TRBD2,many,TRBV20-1,CSASALSGSSYEQYF,TGCAGTGCTAGTGCCCTCAGCGGGAGCTCCTACGAGCAGTACTTC